This entry describes one T cell receptor beta chain. CDR1 SQVTM and CDR2 ANQGSEA come from the germline V gene. This CDR3 region has 10 residues. The germline V and J ends were trimmed by 3 bases and 8 bases, with 7 bases remaining between them. These data belong to a study of identical twins. TCRdb used MiXCR to reprocess the 5' RACE reads, holding one entry per CDR3 protein. The data hold over 500,000 distinct CDR3 sequences, with roughly a fifth observed a single time. The same data also contributed to another study, on T cells expressing NK-cell markers.

The origin of this receptor is a woman between 18 and 29 years old in good health. The chain recombines TRBV29-1 with TRBJ1-2; no reliable D call. Specimen: CD4+ T cells sorted from blood. The CDR3 DNA sequence: TGCAGCGTTGAGCGGGAGGGCTACACCTTC. Translation: CSVEREGYTF.